Each of the 3 T cell receptor beta chains below was sequenced from the same sample in a study of blood T cell repertoires in COVID-19. The table came from immunoSEQ multiplex PCR; TCRdb's copy has only in-frame clones and leaves some out. The data contain 55,000 to 65,000 clones, about nine tenths of them singletons. Sequences were obtained from peripheral blood. These receptors originate from a man in his 60s with acute or convalescent COVID-19.

The chain employs TRBV19 and TRBJ2-1; D perhaps matches TRBD1 (5 bases). This CDR3 is built from 14 residues. V was clipped by 3 bases and J by 7 bases, with 13 bases between them. Per the germline V gene, CDR1 is LNHDA and CDR2 is SQIVND (reference sequence). The CDR3 DNA is TGTGCCAGTAGTATGAATGACAGAATAAATGAGCAGTTCTTC. Residues: CASSMNDRINEQFF.

V and J are TRBV18 and TRBJ1-1; D gene uncertain. Germline-derived CDR1 and CDR2 are KGHSH and LQKENI. V lost 7 bases and J 3 bases, leaving 12 bases between the germline ends. The CDR3 consists of 13 residues. The CDR3 sequence is CASFNRVDTEAFF. The CDR3 region has the DNA TGTGCCAGCTTCAACCGGGTGGACACTGAAGCTTTCTTT.

The chain combines TRBV28 with TRBJ1-5; 9 nucleotides line up with TRBD1. The CDR3 runs 15 residues. The germline V gene has CDR1 MDHEN and CDR2 SYDVKM. J gave up 5 bases and V 6 bases, and 8 bases lay outside the gene matches. The CDR3 bases are TGTGCCAGCAGAGACCGGGACAGGGACTATCAGCCCCAGCATTTT. It translates to CASRDRDRDYQPQHF.